This passage covers 22 T cell receptor beta chains from one sample sequenced in a study of blood T cell repertoires in COVID-19 (dated by TCRdb to 2020 to 2021). Library generation was performed with the immunoSEQ multiplex PCR assay. As stored in TCRdb, this immuneACCESS dataset retains in-frame rearrangements with V and J assigned. A fraction of the clones does not appear; measured against another copy, unresolved V genes explain less than half of the discrepancy, and the remainder lacks a known reason. The sample includes approximately 240,000 clones, with 84% observed a single time. Roughly 1.4% of the sample goes to the ten largest clones. Sequencing was done on a sample of peripheral blood. The receptors shown here come from a woman between 40 and 55 years old who had recovered from COVID-19.

The V and J genes are TRBV19 and TRBJ2-1; maybe TRBD1 (6 bases). Germline loops: CDR1 LNHDA, CDR2 SQIVND (reference sequence). The germline V and J ends were trimmed by 8 bases and 4 bases, with 9 bases remaining between them. The CDR3 is made up of 12 amino acids. CDR3 region: CASGQLYNEQFF. DNA for the CDR3: TGTGCCAGTGGACAGCTTTACAATGAGCAGTTCTTC. The full variable domain, its missing parts supplied by reference TRBV19 and TRBJ2-1, is DGGITQSPKYLFRKEGQNVTLSCEQNLNHDAMYWYRQDPGQGLRLIYYSQIVNDFQKGDIAEGYSVSREKKESFPLTVTSAQKNPTAFYLCASGQLYNEQFFGPGTRLTVL.

This clone was seen once. The chain has TRBV7-2 and TRBJ1-2; 9 positions agree with TRBD1. After removal of 5 bases from V and 4 bases from J, the junction contained 5 bases not matched to a gene. The CDR3 runs 14 residues. Germline values: CDR1 SGHTA, CDR2 FQGNSA. The CDR3 region is CASSPGTGPYGYTF. Written as DNA, the CDR3 is TGTGCCAGCAGCCCCGGGACAGGGCCCTATGGCTACACCTTC.

Points on this clone: Other DNA sequences in the sample encode the same CDR3. The chain uses TRBV18 and TRBJ2-3; 11 bases are shared with TRBD2. CDR3 length equals 15 residues. Trimming removed 6 bases from V and 0 bases from J; junction bases left unmatched: 2. Looked up from germline, CDR1 is KGHSH and CDR2 is LQKENI. This CDR3 is CASSLAGGSTDTQYF. The CDR3 region has the DNA TGTGCCAGCTCGCTAGCGGGGGGAAGCACAGATACGCAGTATTTT.

This rearrangement joins TRBV7-8 to TRBJ1-4; D ambiguous. The germline V gene has CDR1 SGHVS and CDR2 FQNEAQ. The V gene lost 6 bases and the J gene lost 7 bases, with 24 bases spanning the gap. The CDR3 totals 17 residues. CDR3 nucleotides: TGTGCCAGCAGTCCTAAACCTAGGACTGAATGGAGTGAAAAACTGTTTTTT. Translating it yields CASSPKPRTEWSEKLFF.

The genes are TRBV18 and TRBJ1-1; 10 positions agree with TRBD1. The junction had 6 bases not matched to a gene; V was cut back by 8 bases and J by 12 bases. Germline V CDR1 and CDR2: KGHSH, LQKENI. The CDR3 spans 11 residues. The chain's CDR3 is CASTRQGATFF. CDR3 nucleotides: TGTGCCAGCACCAGACAGGGGGCAACTTTCTTT.

The chain has TRBV5-4 and TRBJ1-1; TRBD1 matches 12 bases. The V segment lost 5 bases and the J segment 3 bases; nucleotides outside the gene matches: 2. Germline CDR1 and CDR2: SGHNT and YYREEE (reference sequence). This CDR3 has 14 amino acids. In DNA, the CDR3 is TGTGCCAGCAGGGGACAGGGGGCGTACACTGAAGCTTTCTTT. The encoded protein is CASRGQGAYTEAFF.

The chain employs TRBV7-2 and TRBJ2-3, with 9 bases matching TRBD2. Germline CDR1 is SGHTA and CDR2 is FQGNSA. V shed 3 bases, J shed 1 base, and the junction held 5 bases outside the gene matches. The CDR3 covers 16 residues. The DNA for the CDR3 is TGTGCCAGCAGCTTGGGCCCTAGCGGGGGCACAGATACGCAGTATTTT. Amino acid sequence: CASSLGPSGGTDTQYF.

The genes are TRBV5-6 and TRBJ2-2; 11 bases fit TRBD1. With 5 bases clipped from V and 3 bases from J, the junction kept 9 bases outside the gene matches. Germline V lookup: CDR1 SGHDT, CDR2 YYEEEE. The CDR3 length is 17 residues. CDR3 sequence (DNA): TGTGCCAGCAGTATTCCTCCGGGACAGGGGGACACCGGGGAGCTGTTTTTT. Residues: CASSIPPGQGDTGELFF.

The CDR3 sequence is CASSQESWGGGQETQYF. The CDR3 bases are TGTGCCAGCAGCCAAGAGTCTTGGGGGGGCGGACAAGAGACCCAGTACTTC. The J gene is TRBJ2-5, the V gene TRBV14; possibly TRBD2 for D (7 bases). The CDR3 extends over 17 amino acids. V shed 0 bases and J shed 2 bases, with 16 bases lying between them. The germline V gene encodes CDR1 SGHDN and CDR2 FVKESK.

V usage is TRBV28 and J usage is TRBJ1-3; 7 positions match TRBD1. Germline V lookup: CDR1 MDHEN, CDR2 SYDVKM. Trimming cost V 4 bases and J 0 bases; bases outside gene matches: 18. There are 20 residues in the CDR3. CDR3 coding DNA: TGTGCCAGCAGTTCCCGGACAGGCCGATTAAACCCGAGCTCTGGAAACACCATATATTTT. It specifies CASSSRTGRLNPSSGNTIYF.

The chain couples TRBV5-4 to TRBJ2-1; 13 bases are shared with TRBD2. The V and J ends lost 4 bases and 0 bases, in that order; junction bases with no gene match: 10. CDR1 is SGHNT and CDR2 is YYREEE in the germline V gene (reference sequence). The CDR3 extends over 19 amino acids. The CDR3 region is CASSPGLAGALSSYNEQFF. The CDR3 region has the DNA TGTGCCAGCAGCCCCGGACTAGCGGGGGCCCTAAGCTCCTACAATGAGCAGTTCTTC.

The chain is built from TRBV10-3 and TRBJ2-1; D might be TRBD1 (6 bases). Germline CDR1 is ENHRY and CDR2 is SYGVKD. V lost 5 bases to trimming and J lost 5 bases, with 16 bases between them. The CDR3 loop spans 15 amino acids. The DNA for the CDR3 is TGTGCCATCAGTCTCCTTGGGGGCGCCGACAATGAGCAGTTCTTC. Amino acid sequence: CAISLLGGADNEQFF.

J is TRBJ1-1 and V is TRBV11-1; TRBD1 matches 8 bases. Per germline, CDR1 SGHAT and CDR2 FQDESV (reference sequence). There are 15 residues in the CDR3. The trim removed 2 bases at V and 6 bases at J, leaving 8 bases unmatched. The CDR3 region is CASSLSSGQGSEAFF. In DNA form, the CDR3 reads TGTGCCAGCAGCTTATCGTCAGGACAGGGTTCTGAAGCTTTCTTT.

The chain recombines TRBV12-3 or TRBV12-4 with TRBJ2-5; no reliable D call. V shed 3 bases and J shed 5 bases, with 10 bases lying between them. The CDR3 spans 13 residues. The CDR3 here is CASSFNHAETQYF. CDR3 nucleotides: TGTGCCAGCAGTTTCAACCATGCGGAGACCCAGTACTTC.

The gene calls are TRBV5-8 and TRBJ2-6; D is ambiguous. The length of the CDR3 is 13 residues. V shed 5 bases and J shed 1 base, with 4 bases lying between them. From germline, CDR1 is SGHTS and CDR2 YDEGEE. Written as DNA, the CDR3 is TGTGCCAGCAGGCGGTCTGGGGCCAACGTCCTGACTTTC. Translated: CASRRSGANVLTF.

The CDR3 region has the DNA TGTGCCAGCAGCCTCGGGGAGGGGTTGGGTGAAAAACTGTTTTTT. It codes for CASSLGEGLGEKLFF. This chain joins TRBV3-1 (or the pseudogene TRBV3-2) and TRBJ1-4; tentatively, D is TRBD1 (5 bases). Germline V lookup: CDR1 LGHDT, CDR2 YNNKEL (reference sequence). V was shortened by 4 bases and J by 7 bases, with 16 bases between the two germline ends. The CDR3 has 15 amino acids.

The chain combines TRBV11-3 with TRBJ1-1; D is perhaps TRBD1 (5 bases). The CDR3 consists of 15 residues. The germline gives CDR1 SGHNT, CDR2 YENEEA. The V end was cut by 2 bases, the J end by 8 bases, with 18 bases between. The CDR3 sequence is CASSLFGRARVEAFF. The CDR3 DNA reads as TGTGCCAGCAGCTTATTCGGCCGTGCCAGGGTCGAAGCTTTCTTT. Based on the CDR3 plus reference TRBV11-3 and TRBJ1-1, the full variable domain is EAGVVQSPRYKIIEKKQPVAFWCNPISGHNTLYWYLQNLGQGPELLIRYENEEAVDDSQLPKDRFSAERLKGVDSTLKIQPAELGDSAVYLCASSLFGRARVEAFFGQGTRLTVV.

This chain uses TRBV29-1 with TRBJ2-1; 7 nucleotides align to TRBD1. The CDR3 contains 14 residues. Germline values: CDR1 SQVTM, CDR2 ANQGSEA. Trimming removed 4 bases from V and 8 bases from J; junction bases left unmatched: 11. The CDR3 is CSVVGRGFPYEQFF. The CDR3 DNA is TGCAGCGTTGTCGGCAGGGGGTTCCCGTATGAGCAGTTCTTC.

This clone was observed a few times. The chain couples TRBV7-9 to TRBJ1-5; 7 nucleotides agree with TRBD1. This CDR3 is 12 amino acids long. The V gene's germline CDR1 is SEHNR and CDR2 FQNEAQ (reference sequence). V lost 1 base to trimming and J lost 11 bases; unmatched junction nucleotides: 2. CDR3 in amino acids: CASSLEQGSQHF. CDR3 DNA: TGTGCCAGCAGCTTAGAACAGGGGTCCCAGCATTTT. The complete variable domain, with remaining parts taken from reference TRBV7-9 and TRBJ1-5, reads DTGVSQNPRHKITKRGQNVTFRCDPISEHNRLYWYRQTLGQGPEFLTYFQNEAQLEKSRLLSDRFSAERPKGSFSTLEIQRTEQGDSAMYLCASSLEQGSQHFGDGTRLSIL.

The chain is built from TRBV5-1 and TRBJ1-3; no definite D call. V lost 0 bases and J lost 3, with 4 bases in between. Germline CDR1 SGHRS, CDR2 YFSETQ. The length of the CDR3 is 13 residues. CDR3 DNA sequence: TGCGCCAGCAGCTTGGACGGTGGAAACACCATATATTTT. Amino acids: CASSLDGGNTIYF.

The gene calls are TRBV4-2 and TRBJ1-1; 9 bases are a match to TRBD1. The length of the CDR3 is 17 residues. CDR1 is LGHNA, CDR2 YNFKEQ, per germline. V gave up 7 bases and J gave up 4 bases; unmatched junction bases: 16. The CDR3 spells CASTPNVGTGRITEAFF. The CDR3 nucleotides read TGTGCCAGCACCCCCAATGTAGGGACAGGGCGTATCACTGAAGCTTTCTTT.

V usage is TRBV7-2 and J usage is TRBJ2-3; possibly TRBD2 for D (5 bases). With 5 bases removed from V and 0 bases from J, the gap between germline ends came to 9 bases. The germline gives CDR1 SGHTA, CDR2 FQGNSA. CDR3 length: 14 amino acids. The CDR3 DNA reads as TGTGCCAGCAGCCACGGACTGAGCACAGATACGCAGTATTTT. This encodes CASSHGLSTDTQYF. The full variable domain, completed using reference TRBV7-2 and TRBJ2-3, is GAGVSQSPSNKVTEKGKDVELRCDPISGHTALYWYRQSLGQGLEFLIYFQGNSAPDKSGLPSDRFSAERTGGSVSTLTIQRTQQEDSAVYLCASSHGLSTDTQYFGPGTRLTVL.